The entry below describes one T cell receptor (beta chain). This record belongs to a study of T cells in Graves' hyperthyroidism and ophthalmopathy. Germline loops: CDR1 ENHRY, CDR2 SYGVKD. The CDR3 spans 16 residues. V shed 0 bases and J shed 10 bases, with 21 bases lying between them. RNA transcripts served as the template for amplifying TCR beta CDR3 regions. During a first-round RT-PCR of the TCR CDR3, the HTBI primer set was used. MiXCR, run by TCRdb on the multiplex PCR reads, gives a single entry per CDR3 protein. Of 250,000 to 300,000 distinct CDR3 sequences in the sample, approximately 18% are singletons; the top ten hold 35% to 40%.

This receptor was identified in a man in his fifties with Graves' ophthalmopathy. The sequenced sample was blood. The rearrangement joins TRBV10-3 to TRBJ1-1; possible D gene TRBD1, 5 bases. The CDR3 coding sequence is TGTGCCATCAGTGAGTCCCCTTCCGGGGCTCCATCGAGAGCTTTCTTT. This translates into CAISESPSGAPSRAFF.